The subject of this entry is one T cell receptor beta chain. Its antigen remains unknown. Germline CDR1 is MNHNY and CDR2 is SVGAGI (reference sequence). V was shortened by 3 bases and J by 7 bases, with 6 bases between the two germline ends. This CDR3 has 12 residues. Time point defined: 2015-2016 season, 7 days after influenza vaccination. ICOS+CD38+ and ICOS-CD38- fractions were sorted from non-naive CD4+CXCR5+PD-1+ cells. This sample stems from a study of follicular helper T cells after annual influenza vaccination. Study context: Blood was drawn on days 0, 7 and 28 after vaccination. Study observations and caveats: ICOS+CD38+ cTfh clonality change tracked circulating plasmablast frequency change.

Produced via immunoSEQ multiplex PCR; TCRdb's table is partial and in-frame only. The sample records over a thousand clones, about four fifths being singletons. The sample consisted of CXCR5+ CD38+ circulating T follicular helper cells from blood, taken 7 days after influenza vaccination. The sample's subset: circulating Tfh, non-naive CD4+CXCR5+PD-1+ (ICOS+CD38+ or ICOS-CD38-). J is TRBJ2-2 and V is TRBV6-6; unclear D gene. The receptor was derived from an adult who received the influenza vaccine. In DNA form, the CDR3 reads TGTGCCAGCAGTTATGATATCGGGGAGCTGTTTTTT. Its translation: CASSYDIGELFF.